Listed below are T cell receptor beta chains from one sample, sequenced in a study of cytomegalovirus exposure and HLA in healthy donors. Here immunoSEQ multiplex PCR was the method, and the copy in TCRdb shows in-frame clones only, minus some. Here the sample spans over 70,000 clones, roughly 81% being singletons. Sequenced input: PBMCs. The receptors here all came from a human donor in good health. The CDR3 runs from the conserved cysteine through the conserved F or W. D genes are given only for firm matches. Not all rows give a size; the values are once, few, many and, for expanded clones, a class.

d_call,clone_size,v_call,j_call,cdr3_aa,cdr3_nt
TRBD1,-,TRBV5-1,TRBJ2-1,CASSWGQSYNEQFF,TGCGCCAGCAGCTGGGGACAGTCCTACAATGAGCAGTTCTTC
TRBD2,-,TRBV10-3,TRBJ2-6,CAISVGGGPGANVLTF,TGTGCCATCAGTGTGGGGGGAGGGCCCGGGGCCAACGTCCTGACTTTC
-,-,TRBV5-1,TRBJ1-2,CASQGTKFTNYGYTF,TGCGCCAGTCAGGGGACTAAATTTACTAACTATGGCTACACCTTC
TRBD2,-,TRBV5-1,TRBJ2-1,CASSSWAGDANEQFF,TGCGCCAGCAGCAGTTGGGCGGGAGACGCCAATGAGCAGTTCTTC
-,-,TRBV15,TRBJ2-3,CATSRDFGSEDTQYF,TGTGCCACCAGCAGAGATTTCGGGAGCGAAGATACGCAGTATTTT
-,-,TRBV12-5,TRBJ1-1,CASGLVNRNTEAFF,TGTGCTAGTGGTTTGGTAAACAGGAACACTGAAGCTTTCTTT
-,-,TRBV27,TRBJ2-1,CASSLSVLAHEQFF,TGTGCCAGCAGTTTATCGGTACTAGCCCATGAGCAGTTCTTC
-,-,TRBV6-1,TRBJ1-1,CASSDLPGMNTEAFF,TGTGCCAGCAGTGATTTGCCAGGGATGAACACTGAAGCTTTCTTT
TRBD1,-,TRBV14,TRBJ1-1,CASSAFPGQGARGEAFF,TGTGCCAGCAGCGCGTTTCCGGGACAGGGGGCTCGAGGTGAAGCTTTCTTT
-,-,TRBV27,TRBJ2-1,CASSFGGNNEQFF,TGTGCCAGCAGTTTCGGCGGCAACAATGAGCAGTTCTTC
TRBD2,-,TRBV30,TRBJ2-1,CAWSLGTRDNEQFF,TGTGCCTGGAGTCTCGGGACTAGGGATAATGAGCAGTTCTTC
-,-,TRBV2,TRBJ2-5,CAISGGETQYF,TGTGCCATTAGTGGAGGAGAGACCCAGTACTTC
TRBD2,-,TRBV5-6,TRBJ2-7,CASTRTGTSAKYEQYF,TGTGCCAGCACCCGGACAGGGACTAGCGCAAAATACGAGCAGTACTTC
-,-,TRBV5-4,TRBJ2-1,CASSLPPGLNEQFF,TGTGCCAGCAGCTTGCCGCCAGGGCTCAATGAGCAGTTCTTC
-,-,TRBV6-5,TRBJ1-1,CASGGADRMNTEAFF,TGTGCCAGCGGGGGGGCAGATCGGATGAACACTGAAGCTTTCTTT
-,once,TRBV6-4,TRBJ1-1,CASSDQGRATEAFF,TGTGCCAGCAGTGACCAGGGGAGAGCCACTGAAGCTTTCTTT
TRBD1,-,TRBV15,TRBJ1-1,CATRDRAREAFF,TGTGCCACGCGGGACAGGGCCCGTGAAGCTTTCTTT
-,-,TRBV6-5,TRBJ2-7,CASNPGSDPYEQYF,TGTGCCAGCAATCCGGGGTCAGACCCCTACGAGCAGTACTTC
-,-,TRBV5-1,TRBJ2-7,CASSLATSSYEQYF,TGCGCCAGCAGCTTGGCGACTTCCTCCTACGAGCAGTACTTC
-,-,TRBV6-5,TRBJ2-7,CASSPATGSYEQYF,TGTGCCAGCAGCCCCGCTACAGGATCCTACGAGCAGTACTTC
TRBD1,-,TRBV2,TRBJ1-1,CARGTGTEAFF,TGTGCCAGAGGGACAGGGACTGAAGCTTTCTTT
-,few,TRBV29-1,TRBJ1-1,CSVGVGHREAFF,TGCAGCGTTGGTGTAGGACACCGTGAAGCTTTCTTT
-,-,TRBV29-1,TRBJ2-7,CSVETGAYEQYF,TGCAGCGTGGAGACTGGAGCCTACGAGCAGTACTTC
-,-,TRBV6-6,TRBJ2-1,CASRTLREQFF,TGTGCCAGCAGGACCTTGAGGGAGCAGTTCTTC
-,-,TRBV11-1,TRBJ1-1,CASSSKGWQGGTEAFF,TGTGCCAGCAGTTCAAAGGGCTGGCAGGGAGGCACTGAAGCTTTCTTT
TRBD1,-,TRBV4-1,TRBJ1-5,CASSHTTGGNNQPQHF,TGCGCCAGCAGCCATACCACAGGGGGAAACAATCAGCCCCAGCATTTT
TRBD2,-,TRBV30,TRBJ2-2,CAWSRLAGVTGELFF,TGTGCCTGGAGCCGACTAGCGGGAGTCACCGGGGAGCTGTTTTTT
-,-,TRBV9,TRBJ2-3,CASSVKATSTDTQYF,TGTGCCAGCAGCGTGAAGGCGACTAGCACAGATACGCAGTATTTT
-,-,TRBV11-2,TRBJ1-1,CASSLKQNTEAFF,TGTGCCAGCAGCTTAAAACAGAACACTGAAGCTTTCTTT
TRBD2,-,TRBV18,TRBJ2-7,CASSRGLPSNEQYF,TGTGCCAGCTCAAGGGGACTACCGAGCAACGAGCAGTACTTC
TRBD1,-,TRBV30,TRBJ1-1,CAWSEVDRRAFF,TGTGCCTGGAGTGAAGTGGACAGGAGAGCTTTCTTT
-,-,TRBV19,TRBJ1-5,CASSIQGSQPQHF,TGTGCCAGTAGTATACAGGGTAGTCAGCCCCAGCATTTT
-,-,TRBV5-1,TRBJ2-7,CASSYRENYEQYF,TGCGCCAGCAGCTACCGGGAGAACTACGAGCAGTACTTC
TRBD2,-,TRBV7-9,TRBJ2-2,CASSLLREGTGELFF,TGTGCCAGCAGCTTATTAAGGGAGGGCACCGGGGAGCTGTTTTTT
-,-,TRBV4-1,TRBJ1-2,CASSQPSGDNYGYTF,TGCGCCAGCAGCCAACCATCAGGGGACAACTATGGCTACACCTTC
-,once,TRBV5-1,TRBJ2-7,CASSLEASYEQYF,TGCGCCAGCAGCTTGGAGGCTAGCTACGAGCAGTACTTC